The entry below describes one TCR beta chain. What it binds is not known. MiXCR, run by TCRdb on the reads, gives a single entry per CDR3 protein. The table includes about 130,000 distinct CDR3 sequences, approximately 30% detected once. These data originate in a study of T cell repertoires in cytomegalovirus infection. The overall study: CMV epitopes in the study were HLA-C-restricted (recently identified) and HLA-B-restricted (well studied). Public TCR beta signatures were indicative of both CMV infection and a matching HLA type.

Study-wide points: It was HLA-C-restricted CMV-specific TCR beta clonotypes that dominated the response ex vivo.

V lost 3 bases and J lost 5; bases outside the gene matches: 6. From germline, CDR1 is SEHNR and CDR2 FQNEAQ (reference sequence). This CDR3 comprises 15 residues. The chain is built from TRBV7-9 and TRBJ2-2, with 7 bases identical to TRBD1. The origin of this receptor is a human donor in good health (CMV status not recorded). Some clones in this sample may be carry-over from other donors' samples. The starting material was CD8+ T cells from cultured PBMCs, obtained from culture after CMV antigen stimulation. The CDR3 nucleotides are TGTGCCAGCAGCTTCCCGACAGGGATGACCGGGGAGCTGTTTTTT. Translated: CASSFPTGMTGELFF.